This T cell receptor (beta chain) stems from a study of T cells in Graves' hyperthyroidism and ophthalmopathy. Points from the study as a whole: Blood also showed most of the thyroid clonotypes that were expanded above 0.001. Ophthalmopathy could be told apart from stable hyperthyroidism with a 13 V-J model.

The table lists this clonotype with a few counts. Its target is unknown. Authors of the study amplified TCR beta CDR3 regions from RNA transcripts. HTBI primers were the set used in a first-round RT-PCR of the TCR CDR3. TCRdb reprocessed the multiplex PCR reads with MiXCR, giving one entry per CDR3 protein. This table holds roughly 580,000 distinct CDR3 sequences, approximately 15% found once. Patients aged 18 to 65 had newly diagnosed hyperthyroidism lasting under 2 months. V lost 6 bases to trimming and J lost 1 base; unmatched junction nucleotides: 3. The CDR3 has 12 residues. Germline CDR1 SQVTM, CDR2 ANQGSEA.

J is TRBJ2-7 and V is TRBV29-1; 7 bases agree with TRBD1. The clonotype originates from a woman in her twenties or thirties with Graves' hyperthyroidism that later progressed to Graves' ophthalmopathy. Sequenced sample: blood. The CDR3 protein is CSVGQESYEQYF. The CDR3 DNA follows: TGCAGCGTCGGACAGGAGTCCTACGAGCAGTACTTC.